The following is a TCR beta chain sequence with its context. This entry belongs to a study of blood T cell repertoires in COVID-19. Turning to the study itself: Nucleic acid was either cDNA or gDNA, and it came from T cells, B-cell-depleted T cells, or PBMCs.

Original processing notes: How many nucleated cells were present was estimated from reference gene primer amplification. Produced via immunoSEQ multiplex PCR; TCRdb's table is partial and in-frame only. The D gene and trimming were derived from the DNA, and the V and J assignments and clone size from that table. The sample lists around 300,000 clones; roughly 87% were seen once. The clonotype originates from a human donor in a cohort sampled during active COVID-19. Specimen: peripheral blood.

CDR3 sequence reads: CASSYRSGTSNEQFF. In nucleotides, the CDR3 is TGTGCCAGCAGTTACCGTAGCGGGACCTCGAATGAGCAGTTCTTC. The chain has TRBV6-2 or TRBV6-3 and TRBJ2-1; TRBD2 aligns across 8 bases. V was pared by 2 bases and J by 7 bases, with 7 bases of the junction left unmatched. The V gene's germline CDR1 is MNHEY and CDR2 SVGEGT. This CDR3 region has 15 residues.